Presented here are 16 T cell receptor beta chains from one specimen sequenced in a study of blood T cells in healthy people across ages. Alongside a J-beta primer mix, a sample-barcoded 5' primer served in a second PCR lasting roughly 7 to 11 cycles. TCRdb reanalysed the 5' RACE reads using MiXCR and keeps one entry per CDR3 protein. This table holds under 800,000 distinct CDR3 sequences, roughly 41% found once. The sequencing sample was made of blood. These receptors came from a woman in her sixties or seventies in good health.

The chain uses TRBV28 and TRBJ2-5; 8 bases agree with TRBD2. V dropped 6 bases and J dropped 7; count of bases not matched to a gene: 13. Germline V gives CDR1 MDHEN, CDR2 SYDVKM. The CDR3 is 15 residues long. CDR3 residues: CASRQSGGEKGTQYF. CDR3 coding DNA: TGTGCCAGCAGACAATCCGGGGGGGAGAAGGGGACCCAGTACTTC.

This rearrangement joins TRBV5-5 to TRBJ1-6, with D maybe TRBD1 (5 bases). Germline CDR1 SGHKS, CDR2 YYEKEE (reference sequence). Trimming stripped 0 bases from V and 7 bases from J, with 8 bases between. The CDR3 has 14 residues. CDR3 coding DNA: TGTGCCAGCAGCTTGGCATGGACAAATTCACCCCTCCACTTT. As protein: CASSLAWTNSPLHF.

Worth noting for this clonotype: A much larger clone lies a single base off, so this may be a read error. The genes are TRBV7-2 and TRBJ2-1, with D possibly being TRBD2 (5 bases). V gave up 1 base and J gave up 13 bases, with 14 bases separating them. Germline CDR1 and CDR2: SGHTA and FQGNSA. CDR3 length: 13 residues. CDR3 region: CASSLGRRETQFF. CDR3 nucleotide sequence: TGTGCCAGCAGCTTAGGGAGAAGGGAGACCCAGTTCTTC. The variable domain in full, completed from reference TRBV7-2 and TRBJ2-1, reads GAGVSQSPSNKVTEKGKDVELRCDPISGHTALYWYRQSLGQGLEFLIYFQGNSAPDKSGLPSDRFSAERTGGSVSTLTIQRTQQEDSAVYLCASSLGRRETQFFGPGTRLTVL.

V and J are TRBV6-2 or TRBV6-3 and TRBJ2-3; 7 bases are shared with TRBD1. Germline V lookup: CDR1 MNHEY, CDR2 SVGEGT. The junction had 5 bases not matched to a gene; V was cut back by 2 bases and J by 0 bases. This CDR3 comprises 16 residues. Here the CDR3 reads CASSYRRGRSTDTQYF. CDR3 DNA sequence: TGTGCCAGCAGTTACCGTAGGGGGCGTAGCACAGATACGCAGTATTTT.

The V gene is TRBV20-1, the J gene TRBJ2-5; 9 bases match TRBD1. V shed 3 bases and J 5 bases; nucleotides not matched to a gene: 7. From germline, CDR1 is DFQATT and CDR2 SNEGSKA (reference sequence). The CDR3 spans 14 residues. The CDR3 DNA sequence: TGCAGTGCTAGGCTACAGGGGGCCAGGGAGACCCAGTACTTC. Encoded protein: CSARLQGARETQYF.

This clonotype was detected ten times or more. The chain carries TRBV7-2 and TRBJ2-7; TRBD2 aligns across 11 bases. V was clipped by 7 bases and J by 4 bases; unmatched bases: 9. Germline values: CDR1 SGHTA, CDR2 FQGNSA. This CDR3 comprises 15 residues. The CDR3 loop reads CASNPLAGGRYEQYF. Here the CDR3 DNA reads TGTGCCAGCAACCCTCTAGCGGGAGGTAGATACGAGCAGTACTTC.

The V and J genes are TRBV28 and TRBJ2-1, with unresolved D. V shed 3 bases and J shed 6 bases, with 12 bases lying between them. This CDR3 has 14 residues. Germline V lookup: CDR1 MDHEN, CDR2 SYDVKM. The CDR3 DNA follows: TGTGCCAGCAGTTTCGGGTTAGGGTTCAATGAGCAGTTCTTC. Translating gives CASSFGLGFNEQFF.

This clonotype has only one observation. The chain links TRBV12-3 or TRBV12-4 to TRBJ1-1; a weak D match, TRBD1 (5 bases). Trimming took off 5 bases at V and 3 bases at J, with 13 bases between the two ends. The CDR3 contains 14 residues. In DNA form, the CDR3 reads TGTGCCAGCAGTGTAGGTCAGGGAGACACTGAAGCTTTCTTT. The encoded protein is CASSVGQGDTEAFF.

This clonotype has a handful of counts. The chain uses TRBV7-2 and TRBJ2-7, with 9 bases matching TRBD2. Germline CDR1 SGHTA, CDR2 FQGNSA. The CDR3 contains 15 residues. V was clipped by 5 bases and J by 2 bases; unmatched bases: 7. Here the CDR3 reads CASSPLSGGTYEQYF. The CDR3 bases are TGTGCCAGCAGCCCCCTTAGCGGGGGAACCTACGAGCAGTACTTC.

Here the CDR3 reads CASSVETGAGTDTQYF. The CDR3 region has the DNA TGTGCCAGCAGCGTAGAAACAGGAGCAGGCACAGATACGCAGTATTTT. The chain employs TRBV9 and TRBJ2-3, with a weak D call TRBD1 (5 bases). Trimming cost V 0 bases and J 1 base, with 12 bases left between them. CDR1 SGDLS and CDR2 YYNGEE come from the germline V gene. This CDR3 comprises 16 residues.

This rearrangement joins TRBV7-3 to TRBJ2-1; D unresolved. This CDR3 comprises 14 residues. CDR1 is SGHTA and CDR2 is FQGTGA in the germline V gene. The V end lost 5 bases, the J end lost 3 bases, and 11 bases lay between the germline ends. The CDR3 nucleotides read TGTGCCAGCAGCCCGGGTGGCTTCTACAATGAGCAGTTCTTC. Translating gives CASSPGGFYNEQFF.

The chain uses TRBV6-1 and TRBJ2-2, with TRBD2 matching 7 bases. Germline V lookup: CDR1 MNHNS, CDR2 SASEGT. The CDR3 is 15 residues long. The V segment lost 6 bases and the J segment 5 bases; nucleotides outside the gene matches: 9. The CDR3 sequence is CASSGGRAGTGELFF. The CDR3 DNA reads as TGTGCCAGCAGCGGAGGGAGGGCGGGAACCGGGGAGCTGTTTTTT.

Remarks on this clonotype: The germline gene is not matched at one end of the junction; a read error may be the cause. V gene TRBV20-1 combines with J gene TRBJ2-4; D may be TRBD1 (6 bases). The CDR3 has 15 amino acids. CDR1 is DFQATT, CDR2 SNEGSKA, per germline (reference sequence). In DNA, the CDR3 is TGCAGTACTAGAACAGGGAGCTGGGCCAAAAACATTCAGTACTTC. It yields the protein CSTRTGSWAKNIQYF.

Written as DNA, the CDR3 is TGTGCCAGCAGCCCATGGGGGCAGATCTACAATGAGCAGTTCTTC. Translating gives CASSPWGQIYNEQFF. V gene TRBV7-2 combines with J gene TRBJ2-1, with a tentative D call TRBD1 (6 bases). The CDR3 sequence is 15 residues long. The V gene lost 5 bases and the J gene lost 3 bases, with 14 bases spanning the gap. Germline lookup yields CDR1 SGHTA and CDR2 FQGNSA. The variable domain in full, completed from reference TRBV7-2 and TRBJ2-1, reads GAGVSQSPSNKVTEKGKDVELRCDPISGHTALYWYRQSLGQGLEFLIYFQGNSAPDKSGLPSDRFSAERTGGSVSTLTIQRTQQEDSAVYLCASSPWGQIYNEQFFGPGTRLTVL.

The rearrangement uses TRBV12-3 or TRBV12-4 and TRBJ1-3, with no clear D. The CDR3 has 13 amino acids. Between the trimmed V and J ends, which lost 6 bases and 4 bases, there was a span of 10 bases. In DNA form, the CDR3 reads TGTGCCAGCAGCCCCGCTCAGGGAAACACCATATATTTT. It encodes CASSPAQGNTIYF.

The chain combines TRBV15 with TRBJ1-2; TRBD1 matches at 7 bases. Trimming at V came to 5 bases and at J to 4 bases, leaving 16 bases not matched to a gene. The V gene's germline CDR1 is LNHNV and CDR2 YYDKDF (reference sequence). This CDR3 is built from 17 residues. In DNA, the CDR3 is TGTGCCACCAGCCGCGGGGGTAGGACAGGAAGCCTCTATGGCTACACCTTC. Its protein product is CATSRGGRTGSLYGYTF.